This record covers a single T cell receptor beta chain. This CDR3 contains 14 residues. The data were taken from a study of blood T cell repertoires in COVID-19. The repertoire was sequenced with immunoSEQ multiplex PCR; TCRdb's copy has only in-frame clones and lacks some. The data hold 250,000 to 350,000 clones, with approximately 82% observed a single time. Sequencing used peripheral blood. V is TRBV21-1 and J is TRBJ2-3; TRBD2 is the table's D call, not checked against the DNA. TRBV21-1 has pseudogene status. This TCR was recovered from a woman between 45 and 65 years old with acute or convalescent COVID-19. CDR3 residues: CASSKVTSADTQYF. As DNA, the CDR3 is TGTGCCAGCAGCAAAGTCACTAGTGCAGATACGCAGTATTTT.